This passage covers 21 T cell receptor beta chains from one sample sequenced in a study of molecular identifiers for immune sequencing clone quantification. Each CDR3 protein gets one entry after TCRdb re-called the PCR reads with MiXCR. The profile shows 400,000 to 600,000 distinct CDR3 sequences, under 30% of them singletons. The sample consisted of naive CD8+ T cells from blood, with Jurkat cell RNA spiked in. The sample's subset: FACS-sorted CD8+CD4-CCR7+CD45RA+ naive T cells. The origin of the receptors is a human donor in good health. Some libraries in this study had Jurkat cell RNA spiked in.

This clonotype was seen many times. The gene calls are TRBV2 and TRBJ2-5; D is undetermined. Trimming took off 7 bases at V and 4 bases at J, with 22 bases between the two ends. Per the germline V gene, CDR1 is SNHLY and CDR2 is FYNNEI. The CDR3 has 16 residues. Here the CDR3 reads CASIPPFSEMIETQYF. CDR3 DNA sequence: TGTGCCAGCATTCCCCCTTTTTCAGAGATGATAGAGACCCAGTACTTC.

As for this clonotype: With a much larger clone just one base away, this may be a read error. This is likely a read error, given that the CDR3 carries no conserved phenylalanine or tryptophan at its end. V gene TRBV4-3 combines with J gene TRBJ1-2; 8 nucleotides line up with TRBD1. The CDR3 has 16 residues. From germline, CDR1 is LGHNA and CDR2 YSLEER. Losses at the gene ends were 0 bases for V and 3 bases for J; bases not matched to a gene: 6. CDR3 sequence (DNA): TGCGCCAGCAGCCAAGAGTTTGACAGGGGCGACTATGGCTACACCTTA. Protein: CASSQEFDRGDYGYTL.

Comments on this clonotype: One end of the junction is discordant with germline, which a read error may explain. CDR3 nucleotide sequence: TGCGCCAGCAGCCACCCGATGGAAGTAACTGAAGCTTCCTTT. Protein product: CASSHPMEVTEASF. The V gene is TRBV4-1, the J gene TRBJ1-1, with D uncertain. This CDR3 has 14 amino acids. Germline V lookup: CDR1 MGHRA, CDR2 YSYEKL.

On this clonotype: A much larger clonotype is one base distant, so this may be a read error. This chain joins TRBV13 and TRBJ2-7, with D perhaps matching TRBD2 (6 bases). Per germline, CDR1 PRHDT and CDR2 FYEKMQ (reference sequence). The CDR3 is 13 residues long. CDR3 sequence reads: CASSHRGNDEHYF. The CDR3 bases are TGTGCCAGCAGCCACCGGGGGAACGACGAGCATTACTTC.

This clonotype was observed a few times. The genes are TRBV6-2 or TRBV6-3 and TRBJ1-1; D call uncertain. Trimming took 6 bases from V and 3 from J, leaving 17 bases between them. The length of the CDR3 is 15 residues. Germline loops: CDR1 MNHEY, CDR2 SVGEGT. The CDR3 spells CASSPPGFRDTEAFF. CDR3 nucleotides: TGTGCCAGCAGCCCCCCCGGGTTCCGAGACACTGAAGCTTTCTTT.

The chain couples TRBV30 to TRBJ1-1; D is unresolved. The CDR3 length is 13 residues. V lost 1 base, J lost 0 bases, and 6 bases lay in between. Germline loops: CDR1 GTSNPN, CDR2 SVGIG (reference sequence). CDR3 sequence reads: CAWSAGLNTEAFF. In nucleotides, the CDR3 is TGTGCCTGGAGTGCTGGATTGAACACTGAAGCTTTCTTT.

This clonotype was seen a handful of times. The chain uses TRBV5-1 and TRBJ2-7; no firm D call. Germline V gene data show CDR1 as SGHRS and CDR2 as YFSETQ. CDR3 size: 16 residues. The ends were cut back, 1 base at V and 0 bases at J, with 14 bases in the middle. Written as DNA, the CDR3 is TGCGCCAGCAGCTTGAGCCTTCGTGAGACCTCCTACGAGCAGTACTTC. This gives the protein CASSLSLRETSYEQYF.

This clonotype has only a few counts. V is TRBV5-1 and J is TRBJ2-7, with D unclear. The CDR3 runs to 13 residues. Trimming took off 3 bases at V and 4 bases at J, with 11 bases between the two ends. CDR1 and CDR2 (germline): SGHRS, YFSETQ. Here the CDR3 reads CASSWAEGYEQYF. The CDR3, as DNA: TGCGCCAGCAGCTGGGCTGAAGGATACGAGCAGTACTTC. Looking up the rest from reference TRBV5-1 and TRBJ2-7 gives the full variable domain: KAGVTQTPRYLIKTRGQQVTLSCSPISGHRSVSWYQQTPGQGLQFLFEYFSETQRNKGNFPGRFSGRQFSNSRSEMNVSTLELGDSALYLCASSWAEGYEQYFGPGTRLTVT.

Turning to this clonotype: It may be a read error: a sequence one base away is much more abundant. This sequence joins TRBV12-3 or TRBV12-4 and TRBJ2-3; no definite D call. Between the trimmed V and J ends, which lost 6 bases and 0 bases, there was a span of 13 bases. The CDR3 has 15 amino acids. CDR3 amino acids: CASRVSAESTDTQYF. The CDR3 nucleotides are TGTGCCAGCAGGGTGTCGGCAGAAAGCACAGATACGCAGTATTTT.

This clonotype was counted ten times or more. The chain employs TRBV28 and TRBJ1-5, with D possibly TRBD1 on 6 matching bases. V was clipped by 6 bases and J by 2 bases, with 11 bases between them. The germline V gene encodes CDR1 MDHEN and CDR2 SYDVKM. The CDR3 has 14 residues. Here the CDR3 DNA reads TGTGCCAGCAGAATGGGGGCAGGCAATCAGCCCCAGCATTTT. Translated: CASRMGAGNQPQHF.

The chain's CDR3 is CASSPEYEQYF. DNA for the CDR3: TGTGCCAGCAGCCCCGAATACGAGCAGTACTTC. This rearrangement joins TRBV12-3 or TRBV12-4 to TRBJ2-7; the D is unclear. The V end lost 6 bases, the J end lost 4 bases, and 7 bases lay between the germline ends. This CDR3 is built from 11 residues.

The rearrangement joins TRBV20-1 to TRBJ2-3; tentative D call: TRBD2 (5 bases). V was clipped by 4 bases and J by 1 base, with 12 bases between them. The CDR3 length is 14 residues. The germline V gene encodes CDR1 DFQATT and CDR2 SNEGSKA (reference sequence). The chain's CDR3 is CSATEAGRTDTQYF. The CDR3 nucleotides read TGCAGTGCTACCGAGGCGGGCCGCACAGATACGCAGTATTTT.

As concerns this clonotype: This may stem from a read error, because a much larger clone lies one nucleotide away. V and J are TRBV7-9 and TRBJ2-3; D call uncertain. The V gene's germline CDR1 is SEHNR and CDR2 FQNEAQ (reference sequence). V was cut by 6 bases and J by 6 bases, with 10 bases left in between. The CDR3 loop spans 12 amino acids. CDR3 bases: TGTGCCAGCAGGCGAATGGCGGATACGCAGTATTTT. Translating gives CASRRMADTQYF.

The chain is built from TRBV20-1 and TRBJ2-3; 11 bases match TRBD2. There are 17 residues in the CDR3. V lost 1 base, J lost 8 bases, and 14 bases stayed unmatched. Germline V CDR1 and CDR2: DFQATT, SNEGSKA (reference sequence). For the CDR3, the DNA is TGCAGTGCTAGAGGTTGGGTAGTAGCGGGAGGGCCGGGTACGCAGTATTTT. Translation gives CSARGWVVAGGPGTQYF.

This clonotype was detected once. A much more abundant neighbour one base away suggests this may be a read error. The CDR3 protein is CASSLAGETGAFF. Here the CDR3 DNA reads TGCGCCAGCAGCTTGGCAGGGGAGACTGGAGCTTTCTTT. V gene TRBV5-1 combines with J gene TRBJ1-1; D may be TRBD1 (6 bases). CDR1 is SGHRS, CDR2 YFSETQ, per germline. The CDR3 totals 13 residues.

In regard to this clonotype: An end of the junction does not agree with germline; a read error may underlie this. This rearrangement joins TRBV12-3 or TRBV12-4 to TRBJ2-1; D gene unclear. The CDR3 loop spans 11 amino acids. CDR3 sequence (DNA): TGTGCCAGCACTTTAGAAGGGGAGCAGTTCTTC. Residues: CASTLEGEQFF.

CDR3 nucleotides: TGTGCCAGCAGCTTAGAGGGGACAGATTATAATTCACCCCTCCACTTT. Amino acids: CASSLEGTDYNSPLHF. This chain connects TRBV7-6 to TRBJ1-6, with 7 positions matching TRBD1. The germline CDR1 and CDR2 sequences are SGHVS and FNYEAQ. With V trimmed by 1 base and J by 4 bases, 4 bases remained unmatched. This CDR3 comprises 16 residues.

CDR3 loop: CASSYSPGANTDTQYF. DNA for the CDR3: TGTGCCAGCAGTTACTCGCCGGGGGCTAACACAGATACGCAGTATTTT. The chain joins TRBV6-2 or TRBV6-3 to TRBJ2-3, with D tentatively TRBD1 or TRBD2 (6 bases each). Germline assignment: CDR1 MNHEY and CDR2 SVGEGT. Trimming pared 0 bases from V and 2 bases from J, leaving 12 bases between. CDR3 length: 16 amino acids.

This clonotype has just a few counts. The rearrangement links TRBV29-1 to TRBJ2-1; tentatively, D is TRBD1 or TRBD2 (5 bases each). Looked up from germline, CDR1 is SQVTM and CDR2 is ANQGSEA. The V gene lost 8 bases and the J gene lost 12 bases, with 26 bases spanning the gap. The CDR3 extends over 14 amino acids. The CDR3 spells CSSQSTAPRSGQFF. The CDR3 DNA reads TGCAGCTCACAATCGACAGCCCCCCGAAGCGGGCAGTTCTTC.

The chain couples TRBV30 to TRBJ1-4, with D unresolved. Looked up from germline, CDR1 is GTSNPN and CDR2 is SVGIG (reference sequence). The V end was cut by 1 base, the J end by 3 bases, with 12 bases between. This CDR3 is 15 amino acids long. The CDR3 DNA reads TGTGCCTGGAGTGCTGGCGCAGCCTCTAATGAAAAACTGTTTTTT. Protein sequence: CAWSAGAASNEKLFF.

The table lists this clonotype with a count of one. The germline gene is not matched at one end of the junction; a read error may be the cause. This chain links TRBV27 with TRBJ2-3; D ambiguous. Looked up from germline, CDR1 is MNHEY and CDR2 is SMNVEV (reference sequence). The CDR3 length is 13 residues. The DNA for the CDR3 is TGTGCCGGCAGTTTATTCCACACAGATACGCAGTATTTT. It codes for CAGSLFHTDTQYF.